Listed here is a single T cell receptor beta chain. Its specificity is unknown. Here immunoSEQ multiplex PCR was the method, and the copy in TCRdb shows in-frame clones only, minus some. The table has around 450,000 clones, around 90% seen once. The data were obtained in a study of Ad26.COV2.S vaccination and SARS-CoV-2 variants. The treatment here: roughly 19 received Ad26.COV2.S at low or high dose, single or two shots; several received placebo; per-sample allocation not given. The investigators took samples on day 63 after the first vaccine or placebo injection. Study-wide results and caveats: Breadth measured for non-spike TCRs was similar across vaccine and placebo recipients. Estimates derived from TCR breadth and depth analyses may have underestimated total T cell responses.

Trimming shortened V by 0 bases and J by 1 base, and 6 bases separated the two germline ends. This CDR3 is built from 14 residues. Germline assignment: CDR1 SGHTA and CDR2 FQGNSA. Sequencing used peripheral blood, obtained in a trial of Ad26.COV2.S vaccine versus placebo. The chain recombines TRBV7-2 with TRBJ1-1; D not resolved. This TCR derives from a person aged 18-60 years who received the Ad26.COV2.S COVID-19 vaccine or a placebo. In DNA, the CDR3 is TGTGCCAGCAGCTTAGCACAAACGAACACTGAAGCTTTCTTT. It translates to CASSLAQTNTEAFF.